This TCR beta chain was captured in a study of T cell responses to AZD1222 COVID-19 vaccine. The protocol was immunoSEQ multiplex PCR, while the TCRdb copy is restricted to in-frame clones and leaves out a portion. The sample records some 50,000 clones, about 86% being singletons. Overall study findings and caveats: Repertoires were collected only later (after the peak T cell response had occurred). Spike regions recognized by vaccine-associated CD4 TCRs spanned the protein, led by 160-218 and 743-854. Two AZD1222 administrations were followed by greater Spike-specific TCR breadth and depth. The donor cohort was predominantly white British with a female majority, and clonal diversity may have been underestimated.

On this clone itself: Its matching antigen is unknown.

Sequenced here: peripheral blood, sampled on day 0 of AZD1222 vaccination. The sequence was collected from an adult in good health.

The CDR3 protein is CASSLEGKETQYF. The CDR3 DNA reads as TGTGCCAGCAGCTTGGAAGGGAAAGAGACCCAGTACTTC. V usage is TRBV5-4 and J usage is TRBJ2-5; D remains unclear. This CDR3 is built from 13 residues. V gave up 0 bases and J gave up 3 bases, with 6 bases separating them. In germline, CDR1 is SGHNT, CDR2 YYREEE (reference sequence). The full variable domain, in which reference TRBV5-4 and TRBJ2-5 provide the parts outside the CDR3, is ETGVTQSPTHLIKTRGQQVTLRCSSQSGHNTVSWYQQALGQGPQFIFQYYREEENGRGNFPPRFSGLQFPNYSSELNVNALELDDSALYLCASSLEGKETQYFGPGTRLLVL.